These 15 T cell receptor beta chains share one sample of origin, sequenced in a study of cytomegalovirus exposure and HLA in healthy donors. The study ran its PCR with 60 Vbeta and 13 Jbeta primers. The method was immunoSEQ multiplex PCR; TCRdb's version includes in-frame clones alone and lacks a portion of them. This table holds 95,000 to 150,000 clones, around 80% found once. Sequencing used PBMCs. These receptors were collected from a man in his forties or fifties in good health and CMV-seronegative.

Remarks on this clone: Its ends do not fully match the called genes, so a read error is possible. V is TRBV7-9 and J is TRBJ2-7; no clear D gene. The germline CDR1 and CDR2 sequences are SEHNR and FQNEAQ (reference sequence). This CDR3 region has 11 residues. CDR3 nucleotides: TGTTCCAGCAGCTTATTCGGCGAGCAGTACTTC. It is translated as CSSSLFGEQYF.

The V gene is TRBV11-2, the J gene TRBJ2-7, with 9 bases aligning to TRBD1. The germline V gene has CDR1 SGHAT and CDR2 FQNNGV. V lost 0 bases, J lost 2 bases, and 2 bases stayed unmatched. The CDR3 runs 15 residues. CDR3 nucleotide sequence: TGTGCCAGCAGCTTAGAAGGGACAGGGACCTACGAGCAGTACTTC. It codes for CASSLEGTGTYEQYF.

The chain combines TRBV15 with TRBJ2-7; D not resolved. The V and J ends lost 9 bases and 2 bases respectively, with 8 bases between them. The CDR3 sequence is 11 residues long. CDR1 LNHNV and CDR2 YYDKDF come from the germline V gene (reference sequence). CDR3 coding DNA: TGTGCCACTCGCGTCCCCTACGAGCAGTACTTC. It yields the protein CATRVPYEQYF.

V is TRBV28 and J is TRBJ2-3; TRBD2 matches 7 bases. J gave up 4 bases and V 6 bases, and 13 bases lay outside the gene matches. There are 16 residues in the CDR3. CDR1 is MDHEN, CDR2 SYDVKM, per germline. The CDR3 spells CASSPQWRESADTQYF. The CDR3 bases are TGTGCCAGCAGCCCCCAGTGGCGGGAGTCGGCAGATACGCAGTATTTT.

The sample holds one count of this clone. The chain joins TRBV4-3 to TRBJ1-6; TRBD1 matches 7 bases. The CDR3 is made up of 17 amino acids. The germline V gene has CDR1 LGHNA and CDR2 YSLEER. V was clipped by 1 base and J by 10 bases; unmatched bases: 13. The CDR3 region is CASSQGSPPGGGSPLHF. In DNA form, the CDR3 reads TGCGCCAGCAGCCAAGGGTCACCCCCAGGGGGAGGCTCACCCCTCCACTTT.

The chain joins TRBV6-7 to TRBJ1-2, with D uncertain. TRBV6-7 is an ORF, with its function uncertain. The V end was cut by 0 bases, the J end by 2 bases, with 7 bases between. The CDR3 runs to 14 residues. CDR3 sequence (DNA): TGTGCCAGCAGTTACTCGAGAGGGAACTATGGCTACACCTTC. Translated, it gives CASSYSRGNYGYTF.

J is TRBJ2-3 and V is TRBV19; a possible D gene is TRBD1 (5 bases). Trimming removed 3 bases at V and 4 bases at J, with 11 bases between. Germline V gene lookup returns CDR1 LNHDA and CDR2 SQIVND (reference sequence). This CDR3 is 14 amino acids long. The CDR3 protein is CASSIRVGADTQYF. The CDR3 DNA sequence: TGTGCCAGTAGTATCAGGGTCGGCGCAGATACGCAGTATTTT.

The chain combines TRBV29-1 with TRBJ2-3; weak D call: TRBD1 (6 bases). This CDR3 region has 14 residues. Trimming stripped 5 bases from V and 0 bases from J, with 12 bases between. CDR1 and CDR2 from the germline V gene are SQVTM and ANQGSEA. CDR3 residues: CSVTSGDSTDTQYF. CDR3 coding DNA: TGCAGCGTTACTTCAGGGGATAGCACAGATACGCAGTATTTT.

The table lists this clone with a count of one. V gene TRBV19 combines with J gene TRBJ1-5, with D hard to call. The CDR3 is 13 residues long. Between the trimmed V and J ends, which lost 5 bases and 10 bases, there was a span of 15 bases. CDR1 and CDR2 from the germline V gene are LNHDA and SQIVND (reference sequence). The chain's CDR3 is CASSHGERRPQHF. The DNA for the CDR3 is TGTGCCAGTAGTCACGGGGAGAGGCGACCCCAGCATTTT.

The CDR3 nucleotides read TGTGCCAGCAGTTTATTGGCCGAAACATACACTGAAGCTTTCTTT. It codes for CASSLLAETYTEAFF. J is TRBJ1-1 and V is TRBV27; no definite D call. Trimming removed 1 base at V and 3 bases at J, with 12 bases between. The germline CDR1 and CDR2 sequences are MNHEY and SMNVEV (reference sequence). This CDR3 comprises 15 residues.

The gene calls are TRBV11-2 and TRBJ2-5, with a possible D match to TRBD2 (7 bases). V was trimmed by 7 bases and J by 5 bases, leaving 17 bases between them. CDR3 length equals 14 residues. Germline V lookup: CDR1 SGHAT, CDR2 FQNNGV. The CDR3, as DNA: TGTGCCAGCAAAGGGGGGAGGGTGGCGGAGACCCAGTACTTC. Translating it yields CASKGGRVAETQYF.

The chain combines TRBV28 with TRBJ2-5, with D possibly matching TRBD1 (5 bases). The CDR3 contains 14 residues. Germline CDR1 MDHEN, CDR2 SYDVKM. Trimming removed 6 bases from V and 1 base from J, with 12 bases in between. CDR3 sequence reads: CASSLGRPQETQYF. The CDR3 bases are TGTGCCAGCAGCCTGGGGCGACCCCAAGAGACCCAGTACTTC.

The chain has TRBV5-1 and TRBJ1-1; 7 nucleotides match TRBD1. CDR3 length: 13 amino acids. The V gene's germline CDR1 is SGHRS and CDR2 YFSETQ. Germline trimming cut 5 bases from V and 7 bases from J; bases unmatched to any gene: 8. The CDR3, as DNA: TGCGCCAGCAGACCTAACAGGGGAGATGAAGCTTTCTTT. Its protein product is CASRPNRGDEAFF.

This CDR3 is CASNGTKGGDTFF. The CDR3 DNA is TGCGCCAGCAATGGTACCAAGGGGGGGGATACTTTCTTT. The V call is TRBV10-1, the J call TRBJ1-1; tentative D call: TRBD1 (6 bases). V was pared by 7 bases and J by 12 bases, with 21 bases between. The CDR3 loop spans 13 amino acids. Germline lookup yields CDR1 WNHNN and CDR2 SYGVQD (reference sequence).

The chain combines TRBV7-3 with TRBJ1-1; perhaps TRBD1 as D (6 bases). Germline lookup yields CDR1 SGHTA and CDR2 FQGTGA. Trimming took 5 bases from V and 6 from J, leaving 16 bases between them. This CDR3 has 14 amino acids. The CDR3 coding sequence is TGTGCCAGCAGCCCCAACAGGGATCTAGCTGAAGCTTTCTTT. Its protein is CASSPNRDLAEAFF.